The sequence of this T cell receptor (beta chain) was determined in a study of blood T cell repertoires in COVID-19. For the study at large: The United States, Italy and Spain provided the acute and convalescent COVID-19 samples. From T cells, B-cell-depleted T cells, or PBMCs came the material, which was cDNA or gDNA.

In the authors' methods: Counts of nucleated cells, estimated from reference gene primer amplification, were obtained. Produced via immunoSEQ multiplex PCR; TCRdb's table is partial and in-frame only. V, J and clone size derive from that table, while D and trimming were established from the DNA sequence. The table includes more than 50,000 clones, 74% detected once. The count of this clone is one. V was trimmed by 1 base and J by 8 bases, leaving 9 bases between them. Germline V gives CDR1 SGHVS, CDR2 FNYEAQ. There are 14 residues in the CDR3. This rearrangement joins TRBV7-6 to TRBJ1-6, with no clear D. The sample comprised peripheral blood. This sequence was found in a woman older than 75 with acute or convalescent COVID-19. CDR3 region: CASSLEVRDSPLHF. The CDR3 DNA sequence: TGTGCCAGCAGCTTAGAGGTCCGGGATTCACCCCTCCACTTT. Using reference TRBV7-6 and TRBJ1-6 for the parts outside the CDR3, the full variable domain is GAGVSQSPRYKVTKRGQDVALRCDPISGHVSLYWYRQALGQGPEFLTYFNYEAQQDKSGLPNDRFSAERPEGSISTLTIQRTEQRDSAMYRCASSLEVRDSPLHFGNGTRLTVT.